This TCR beta chain was documented in a study of cytomegalovirus exposure and HLA in healthy donors. 13 Jbeta primers and 60 Vbeta primers were used for the PCR. Assay: immunoSEQ multiplex PCR; the TCRdb copy retains only in-frame clones and omits some. Among some 140,000 clones listed, around 80% were seen once. There are 19 residues in the CDR3. Per germline, CDR1 MNHNS and CDR2 SASEGT. V lost 2 bases to trimming and J lost 4 bases; unmatched junction nucleotides: 16. This rearrangement joins TRBV6-1 to TRBJ1-3; TRBD1 agrees at 8 bases. Sequenced input: PBMCs. This TCR was sampled from a woman between 35 and 50 years old in good health and CMV-seronegative. The CDR3 DNA is TGTGCCAGCAGTGAATATGTGACAGGGGCCTTAGGGAGAGGAAACACCATATATTTT. This gives the protein CASSEYVTGALGRGNTIYF.